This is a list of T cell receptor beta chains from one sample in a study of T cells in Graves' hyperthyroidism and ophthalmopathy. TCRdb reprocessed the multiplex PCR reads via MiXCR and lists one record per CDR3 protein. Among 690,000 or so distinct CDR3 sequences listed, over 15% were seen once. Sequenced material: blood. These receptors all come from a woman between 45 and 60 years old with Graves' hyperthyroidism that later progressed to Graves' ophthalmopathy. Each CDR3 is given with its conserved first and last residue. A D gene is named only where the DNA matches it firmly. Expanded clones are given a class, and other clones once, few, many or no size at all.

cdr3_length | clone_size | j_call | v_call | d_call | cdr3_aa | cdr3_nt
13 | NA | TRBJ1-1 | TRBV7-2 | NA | CASSLRSYTEAFF | TGTGCCAGCAGCTTACGCAGCTACACTGAAGCTTTCTTT
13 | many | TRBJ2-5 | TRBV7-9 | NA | CASSDGNQETQYF | TGTGCCAGCAGCGATGGTAACCAAGAGACCCAGTACTTC
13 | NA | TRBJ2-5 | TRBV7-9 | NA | CVLGARLEETQYF | TGTGTCCTGGGCGCAAGACTAGAAGAGACCCAGTACTTC
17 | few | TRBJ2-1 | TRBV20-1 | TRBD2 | CSARAASGGASDNEQFF | TGCAGTGCTAGAGCCGCTAGCGGGGGGGCGTCCGACAATGAGCAGTTCTTC
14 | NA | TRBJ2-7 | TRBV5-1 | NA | CASSWGATVGEQYF | TGCGCCAGCAGCTGGGGGGCCACCGTCGGGGAGCAGTACTTC
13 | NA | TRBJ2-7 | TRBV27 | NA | CASSFRLHYEQYF | TGTGCCAGCAGTTTCAGGTTGCACTACGAGCAGTACTTC
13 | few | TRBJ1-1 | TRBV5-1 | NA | CASQQSPYTEAFF | TGCGCCTCTCAGCAGTCACCCTACACTGAAGCTTTCTTT
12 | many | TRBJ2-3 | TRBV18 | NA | CASSPAKDTQYF | TGTGCCAGCTCACCGGCGAAAGATACGCAGTATTTT
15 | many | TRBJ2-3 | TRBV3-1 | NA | CASSLSNGGTDTQYF | TGTGCCAGCAGCCTCTCTAACGGCGGTACAGATACGCAGTATTTT
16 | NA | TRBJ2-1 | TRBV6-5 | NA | CASSYGQGGRFNEQFF | TGTGCCAGCAGTTACGGGCAGGGTGGTAGATTCAATGAGCAGTTCTTC
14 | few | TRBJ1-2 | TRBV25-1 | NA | CASSDIKGPIGYTF | TGTGCCAGCAGTGATATCAAGGGCCCTATTGGCTACACCTTC
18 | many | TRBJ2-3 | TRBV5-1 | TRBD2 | CASSASGTSGGATDTQYF | TGCGCCAGCAGCGCCTCCGGGACTAGCGGGGGGGCCACAGATACGCAGTATTTT
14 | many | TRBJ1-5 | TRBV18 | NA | CASSLAALDQPQHF | TGTGCCAGCTCATTGGCGGCCCTCGATCAGCCCCAGCATTTT
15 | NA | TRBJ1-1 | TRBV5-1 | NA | CASLGGAGPSSEAFF | TGCGCCAGCTTGGGAGGGGCAGGGCCCAGTTCTGAAGCTTTCTTT
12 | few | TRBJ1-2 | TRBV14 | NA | CASSHPLSGYTF | TGTGCCAGCAGCCATCCCCTGAGCGGCTACACCTTC
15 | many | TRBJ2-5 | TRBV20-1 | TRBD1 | CSARGGTGGLETQYF | TGCAGTGCTAGAGGAGGGACAGGGGGATTAGAGACCCAGTACTTC
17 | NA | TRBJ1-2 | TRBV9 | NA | CASSVDPKGGGQESYTF | TGTGCCAGCAGCGTAGATCCGAAAGGTGGGGGTCAGGAGAGCTACACCTTC
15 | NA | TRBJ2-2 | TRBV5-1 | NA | CASSIRGSGTGELFF | TGCGCCAGCAGCATCAGGGGATCGGGCACCGGGGAGCTGTTTTTT
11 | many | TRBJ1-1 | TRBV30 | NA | CAWSLWTEAFF | TGTGCCTGGAGTTTGTGGACTGAAGCTTTCTTT
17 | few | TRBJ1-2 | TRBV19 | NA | CASSIGGIGQAVYGYTF | TGTGCCAGTAGTATAGGGGGAATCGGGCAGGCCGTCTATGGCTACACCTTC
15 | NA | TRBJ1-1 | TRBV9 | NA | CASSEGGTMNTEAFF | TGTGCCAGCTCTGAAGGGGGGACCATGAACACTGAAGCTTTCTTT
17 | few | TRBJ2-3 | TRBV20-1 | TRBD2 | CSAATPKTSGGTDTQYF | TGCAGTGCGGCTACTCCTAAGACTAGCGGTGGCACAGATACGCAGTATTTT
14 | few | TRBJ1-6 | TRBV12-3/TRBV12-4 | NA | CASSLHTDNSPLHF | TGTGCCAGCAGTTTGCACACAGATAATTCACCCCTCCACTTT
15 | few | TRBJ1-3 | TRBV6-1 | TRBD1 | CASSFDRESGNTIYF | TGTGCCAGCAGTTTTGACAGGGAGTCTGGAAACACCATATATTTT
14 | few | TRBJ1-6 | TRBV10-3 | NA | CAISELGGGSPLHF | TGTGCCATCAGTGAGTTGGGAGGAGGTTCACCCCTCCACTTT
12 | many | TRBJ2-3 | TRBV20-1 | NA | CSYVVGTDTQYF | TGCAGTTATGTAGTAGGCACAGATACGCAGTATTTT
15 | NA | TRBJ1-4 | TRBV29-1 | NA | CSVELLGQPNEKLFF | TGCAGCGTTGAATTACTCGGACAGCCTAATGAAAAACTGTTTTTT
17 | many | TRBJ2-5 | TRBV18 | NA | CASSPPASGYGEETQYF | TGTGCCAGCTCACCACCGGCAAGTGGGTACGGCGAAGAGACCCAGTACTTC
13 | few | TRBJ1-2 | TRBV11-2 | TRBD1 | CASSLSAGGGYTF | TGTGCCAGCAGCTTAAGTGCAGGGGGTGGCTACACCTTC
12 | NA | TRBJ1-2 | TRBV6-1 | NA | CASNAGDYGYTF | TGTGCCAGCAATGCAGGGGACTATGGCTACACCTTC
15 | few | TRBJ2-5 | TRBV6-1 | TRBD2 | CASISGGVYQETQYF | TGTGCCAGTATTAGCGGGGGGGTATACCAAGAGACCCAGTACTTC
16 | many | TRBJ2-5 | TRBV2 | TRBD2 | CASGWGLAGARVTQYF | TGTGCCAGCGGCTGGGGACTAGCGGGGGCCCGGGTGACCCAGTACTTC
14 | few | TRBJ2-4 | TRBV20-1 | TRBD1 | CSARDKDRGYIQYF | TGCAGTGCTAGAGATAAAGACAGGGGTTACATTCAGTACTTC
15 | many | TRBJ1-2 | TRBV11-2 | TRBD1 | CASSPGTGSGYGYTF | TGTGCCAGCAGCCCCGGGACAGGGAGTGGCTATGGCTACACCTTC
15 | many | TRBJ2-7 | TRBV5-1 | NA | CASSLDRKFSYEQYF | TGCGCCAGCAGCTTGGACAGGAAGTTCTCCTACGAGCAGTACTTC
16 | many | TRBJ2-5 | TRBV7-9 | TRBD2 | CASSLVTSGFQETQYF | TGTGCCAGCAGCTTAGTGACTAGCGGGTTCCAAGAGACCCAGTACTTC
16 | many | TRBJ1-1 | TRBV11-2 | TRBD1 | CASSSRGDRENTEAFF | TGTGCCAGCAGCTCTAGGGGGGACAGGGAGAACACTGAAGCTTTCTTT
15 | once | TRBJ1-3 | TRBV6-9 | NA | CASSYSRNYGNTIYF | TGTGCCAGCAGTTATAGCCGGAACTATGGAAACACCATATATTTT
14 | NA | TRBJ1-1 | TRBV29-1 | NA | CSVEGGERDTEAFF | TGCAGCGTGGAGGGCGGGGAAAGGGACACTGAAGCTTTCTTT
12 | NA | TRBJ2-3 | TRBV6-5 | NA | CASSLLWDTQYF | TGTGCCAGCAGTTTATTATGGGATACGCAGTATTTT
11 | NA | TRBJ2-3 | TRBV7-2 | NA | CASSLVVTQYF | TGTGCCAGCAGCTTAGTCGTTACGCAGTATTTT
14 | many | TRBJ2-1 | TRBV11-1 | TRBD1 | CASSLGSGTGEQFF | TGTGCCAGCAGCTTAGGGTCCGGGACAGGGGAGCAGTTCTTC
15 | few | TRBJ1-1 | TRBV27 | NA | CASTLTSGGLTEAFF | TGTGCCAGCACCCTTACCTCGGGGGGCTTGACTGAAGCTTTCTTT
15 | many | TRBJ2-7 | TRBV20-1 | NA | CSASPLLLARHEQYF | TGCAGTGCTAGCCCGCTACTATTAGCCCGCCACGAGCAGTACTTC
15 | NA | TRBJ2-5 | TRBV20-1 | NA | CSARTRTYLQETQYF | TGCAGTGCTCGAACCCGGACATATCTACAAGAGACCCAGTACTTC
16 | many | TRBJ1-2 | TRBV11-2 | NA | CASSLEATAANYGYTF | TGTGCCAGCAGCCTCGAGGCGACAGCCGCTAACTATGGCTACACCTTC
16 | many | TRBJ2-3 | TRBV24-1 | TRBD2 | CATSDSSGGFTDTQYF | TGTGCCACCAGTGATTCTAGCGGGGGGTTCACAGATACGCAGTATTTT